This paragraph reports one TCR beta chain. One entry per CDR3 protein, called by TCRdb with MiXCR from the RT-PCR reads. The sample yields roughly 400 distinct CDR3 sequences, around 0.69% seen once. This specimen belongs to a study of patients and donors after allogeneic stem cell transplantation. Germline V gene lookup returns CDR1 SGHRS and CDR2 YFSETQ. This CDR3 region has 14 residues. The V end lost 1 base, the J end lost 6 bases, and 11 bases lay between the germline ends. The rearrangement links TRBV5-1 to TRBJ2-4, with D hard to call. Sample: blood, either unsorted or a sorted T cell fraction (not recorded which). This receptor was obtained from a human donor who was either an allogeneic HSCT recipient or a stem cell or donor lymphocyte infusion donor (not recorded which). It is not recorded whose cells these are; they may come from a transplant donor. CDR3: CASSLSFSGNIQYF. The CDR3 region has the DNA TGCGCCAGCAGCTTGTCCTTCTCGGGAAACATTCAGTACTTC.